A selection of T cell receptor beta chains follows, all from one sample in a study of CD8 T cells in Susac syndrome. TCRdb re-called the immunoSEQ multiplex PCR reads through MiXCR, storing one row per CDR3 protein. The data contain roughly 200,000 distinct CDR3 sequences, roughly 94% of them singletons. Sequencing input: CD4+ T cells from PBMCs. All receptors come from a human donor with Susac syndrome. The CDR3 runs from the conserved cysteine through the conserved F or W. A D gene is named only where the DNA matches it firmly. Clone size is given for some rows only: seen once, a few or many times, or a class if the clone is expanded.

size | J | D | V | DNA | CDR3
once | TRBJ1-1 | . | TRBV10-2 | TGCGCCACGGGACGGACGGCGAACACTGAAGCTTTCTTT | CATGRTANTEAFF
. | TRBJ1-1 | . | TRBV3-1 | TGTGCCAGCTTCGGCGAGGGTGCTACTGAAGCTTTCTTT | CASFGEGATEAFF
once | TRBJ1-2 | . | TRBV12-3/TRBV12-4 | TGTGCCAGTCCTCCCTCCAATGGCTACACCTTC | CASPPSNGYTF
. | TRBJ1-2 | . | TRBV28 | TGTGCCAGCAGTTTGCAACCCTCCTCCTTCAAGGGCTACACCTTC | CASSLQPSSFKGYTF
. | TRBJ2-5 | . | TRBV18 | TGTGCCAGCTCACCACGATCCGGGACGCTTCAACAAGAGACCCAGTACTTC | CASSPRSGTLQQETQYF
. | TRBJ2-3 | TRBD2 | TRBV5-1 | TGCGCCAGCAGCTTTACACTAGCGGGGGCCACAGATACGCAGTATTTT | CASSFTLAGATDTQYF
. | TRBJ2-7 | . | TRBV7-2 | TGTGCCAGCAGCTTAGAACGGGGGGCTGCCTACGAGCAGTACTTC | CASSLERGAAYEQYF
. | TRBJ1-6 | . | TRBV5-8 | TGTGCCAGCGGCATGAGAGGGGATTCACCCCTCCACTTT | CASGMRGDSPLHF
. | TRBJ2-7 | . | TRBV7-2 | TGTGCCAGCAGCCCCACAGGCGAAGAACATTCCTACGAGCAGTACTTC | CASSPTGEEHSYEQYF
. | TRBJ1-1 | TRBD1 | TRBV29-1 | TGCAGCGCGGGGGACAGACTCATGAACACTGAAGCTTTCTTT | CSAGDRLMNTEAFF
. | TRBJ1-1 | TRBD1 | TRBV30 | TGTGCCTGGAGTGTAACAGGGGGGAACACTGAAGCTTTCTTT | CAWSVTGGNTEAFF
. | TRBJ2-1 | . | TRBV5-8 | TGTGCCAGCAGCTTCACCAGGGCTACCTACAATGAGCAGTTCTTC | CASSFTRATYNEQFF
. | TRBJ2-3 | TRBD2 | TRBV28 | TGTGCCAGCAGCTCTCCGGGAGGGCCGGGGGCTTCCACAGATACGCAGTATTTT | CASSSPGGPGASTDTQYF
. | TRBJ2-2 | TRBD1 | TRBV20-1 | TGCAGTGCTAGGGGACAGGGGAGCTACTCCGGGGAGCTGTTTTTT | CSARGQGSYSGELFF
. | TRBJ1-3 | . | TRBV29-1 | TGCAGCGTTGAAGTAGTTTCCGGGCCGGGAAACACCATATATTTT | CSVEVVSGPGNTIYF
once | TRBJ2-3 | TRBD1 | TRBV9 | TGTGCCAGCAGCGCAACAGGGGGCTTGACAGATACGCAGTATTTT | CASSATGGLTDTQYF
. | TRBJ2-3 | . | TRBV12-5 | TGTGCTAGTGGTTTGGAATTAGCCTCAGATACGCAGTATTTT | CASGLELASDTQYF
. | TRBJ1-2 | TRBD1 | TRBV12-3/TRBV12-4 | TGTGCCAGCAGTCGACAGGGAGGGAACTATGGCTACACCTTC | CASSRQGGNYGYTF